This TCR beta chain was sequenced in a study of blood T cell repertoires in COVID-19. This clone was detected only once. Libraries were prepared by immunoSEQ multiplex PCR; TCRdb keeps only in-frame clonotypes and omits some of them. The repertoire holds roughly 100,000 clones, with approximately 80% as singletons. CDR3 length: 14 residues. Germline V gene sequence: CDR1 SGHAT, CDR2 FQNNGV. V was pared by 3 bases and J by 6 bases, with 4 bases of the junction left unmatched. This clonotype originated in a human donor in a cohort sampled during active COVID-19. The sample comprised peripheral blood. The chain combines TRBV11-2 with TRBJ2-2, with TRBD1 identical over 7 bases. CDR3: CASSLVQGPGELFF. The CDR3 nucleotides are TGTGCCAGCAGCTTGGTACAGGGGCCCGGGGAGCTGTTTTTT. The full variable domain, in which reference TRBV11-2 and TRBJ2-2 provide the parts outside the CDR3, is EAGVAQSPRYKIIEKRQSVAFWCNPISGHATLYWYQQILGQGPKLLIQFQNNGVVDDSQLPKDRFSAERLKGVDSTLKIQPAKLEDSAVYLCASSLVQGPGELFFGEGSRLTVL.